Listed here is a single T cell receptor beta chain. This entry comes from a study of blood T cell repertoires in COVID-19. J gave up 9 bases and V 3 bases, and 15 bases lay outside the gene matches. The CDR3 runs to 17 residues. CDR1 and CDR2 from the germline V gene are SGHAT and FQNNGV. As originally analysed: Estimation of nucleated cell counts was performed using reference gene primer amplification. The method was immunoSEQ multiplex PCR; TCRdb's version includes in-frame clones alone and lacks a portion of them. That table furnishes V, J and clone size, whereas the DNA furnished D and trimming. The table records approximately 110,000 clones, roughly 84% of them present only once.

The sequence was collected from a man aged 40-55 years with acute or convalescent COVID-19. Sequencing was done on a sample of peripheral blood. The chain joins TRBV11-2 to TRBJ2-1; TRBD2 matches 9 bases. The CDR3 DNA reads as TGTGCCAGCAGCTTGGGGGCTAGCGGGAACGAAATTGGTGAGCAGTTCTTC. Its translation: CASSLGASGNEIGEQFF.